This T cell receptor beta chain was recorded in a study of cytomegalovirus exposure and HLA in healthy donors. This clone was recorded a few times. Its matching antigen is unknown. General study results and limits: By HLA locus, TCR association rates varied in a later analysis, with DRB1 showing the most and HLA-C the fewest. Within an earlier analysis, most TCR beta V segments proved productive either about 90% or about 30% of the time. It emerged from a later analysis that several of the most significant clusters appeared to be linked to common viral pathogens.

Primers for the PCR totalled 60 Vbeta and 13 Jbeta. The repertoire was sequenced with immunoSEQ multiplex PCR; TCRdb's copy has only in-frame clones and lacks some. The repertoire holds approximately 150,000 clones, under 70% seen once, with around 6.3% in the top ten. The sequence was collected from a woman in her sixties or seventies in good health and CMV-seronegative. Sequenced sample: PBMCs.

In nucleotides, the CDR3 is TGTGCCAGCAGCTCGAGGACTAGCGGGAGAGATACGCAGTATTTT. Residues: CASSSRTSGRDTQYF. The gene calls are TRBV7-9 and TRBJ2-3, with 13 nucleotides matching TRBD2. The CDR3 is 15 residues long. V dropped 4 bases and J dropped 5; count of bases not matched to a gene: 3. Germline V lookup: CDR1 SEHNR, CDR2 FQNEAQ (reference sequence).